This T cell receptor beta chain emerged from a study of T cell responses to AZD1222 COVID-19 vaccine. Across the whole study: Analysis merged second doses at about 4 or about 12 weeks.

Generated by immunoSEQ multiplex PCR, the TCRdb table keeps only in-frame clones and is missing some. The table includes roughly 160,000 clones, approximately 93% detected once. General study results and limits: There were mostly white British donors and more females than males, and clonal diversity was possibly underestimated. Close to half of all spike-specific TCRs reportedly target regions of the variants that are unmutated. Scientists sampled the repertoires only once the peak T cell response had passed.

CDR1 and CDR2 from the germline V gene are SGDLS and YYNGEE. Trimming took 0 bases from V and 3 from J; bases not matched to a gene: 5. The CDR3 spans 15 residues. Regarding this clone: Its antigen is not identified.

V and J are TRBV9 and TRBJ2-7; 8 bases map to TRBD1. The material was peripheral blood, obtained on day 0 of AZD1222 vaccination. This clonotype was obtained from an adult in good health. CDR3 DNA: TGTGCCAGCAGCGTAGGGACAGGGAGGTTCTACGAGCAGTACTTC. This codes for CASSVGTGRFYEQYF.